The clone carrying this TCR beta chain was seen more than once but under ten times. The antigen is unknown. The authors prepared the TCRbeta library with unique molecular identifiers. TCRdb independently ran MiXCR on the PCR reads; one entry per CDR3 protein. This repertoire shows about 830,000 distinct CDR3 sequences, around 15% found once; its top ten account for roughly 5%. The entry originates in a study of T-cell reconstitution after alpha-beta-depleted transplantation in children. Study results and limitations: One year post-transplant, T-cell counts and diversity were largely derived from T cells produced anew. TCRbeta diversity was high at day 60 in some patients (a result of surviving recipient T cells and thymic progenitors).

This sequence originates from a male patient younger than 18 who had a stem cell transplant for acute lymphoblastic leukemia, so the T cells may come from the graft donor. This sample comprised PBMCs, mostly from graft donor cells, obtained 360 days after TCRalphabeta/CD19-depleted stem cell transplant.

The CDR3 spells CASSPGIEIHYEQYF. CDR3 sequence (DNA): TGTGCCAGCAGTCCGGGGATAGAAATACACTACGAGCAGTACTTC. The chain combines TRBV12-3 or TRBV12-4 with TRBJ2-7; D might be TRBD2 (5 bases). Trimming left V 5 bases short and J 3 bases short, with 17 bases between. The CDR3 totals 15 residues.